Presented here are 11 T cell receptor beta chains from one specimen sequenced in a study of T cell clusters in autoimmune cytopenias. Multiplex touch-down PCR amplified TRB using TRB-A and TRB-B pools in one tube. TCRdb reprocessed the multiplex PCR reads, keeping one entry per CDR3 protein, no DNA. The listing records 10,000 to 15,000 distinct CDR3 sequences. About 37,500 genome equivalents of blood DNA were amplified for TRB. The data also belong to a second study, concerning T cell repertoires in aging, cancer and after chemotherapy.

The sequenced material came from peripheral blood. These TCRs come from a human donor in good health.

The genes are TRBV6-1 and TRBJ1-4; the TRBD1 assignment by TCRdb is unverifiable without DNA. This CDR3 region has 14 residues. Germline CDR1 MNHNS, CDR2 SASEGT. The chain's CDR3 is CASSVGQGPAKLFF.

The chain recombines TRBV11-3 with TRBJ1-6; TCRdb outputs TRBD1, but without DNA this stays unchecked. The CDR3 is 15 amino acids. The germline V gene encodes CDR1 SGHNT and CDR2 YENEEA. The CDR3 protein is CASSRTRGLKSPLHF.

The rearrangement joins TRBV5-1 to TRBJ2-1; TCRdb's D gene call, TRBD1, goes unchecked for lack of DNA. Germline assignment: CDR1 SGHRS and CDR2 YFSETQ. The CDR3 is 14 amino acids. This CDR3 reads CASSAGTGEFEQFF. Drawing the rest from reference TRBV5-1 and TRBJ2-1, the complete variable domain is KAGVTQTPRYLIKTRGQQVTLSCSPISGHRSVSWYQQTPGQGLQFLFEYFSETQRNKGNFPGRFSGRQFSNSRSEMNVSTLELGDSALYLCASSAGTGEFEQFFGPGTRLTVL.

The rearrangement joins TRBV27 to TRBJ2-7; TCRdb's D call of TRBD1 is untestable without DNA. From germline, CDR1 is MNHEY and CDR2 SMNVEV (reference sequence). This CDR3 has 13 residues. The CDR3 sequence is CASSRNRGNEQYF.

This chain uses TRBV15 with TRBJ2-3; TCRdb picks TRBD2, but there is no DNA to check that call. This CDR3 contains 18 residues. Germline assignment: CDR1 LNHNV and CDR2 YYDKDF (reference sequence). The CDR3 sequence is CATSRDGTSGGATDTQYF.

The V call is TRBV6-5, the J call TRBJ2-7; the TCRdb D gene call, TRBD1, has no DNA to confirm it. This CDR3 has 14 residues. The germline V gene has CDR1 MNHEY and CDR2 SVGAGI. The CDR3 is CASSYWDGSYEQYF.

V is TRBV7-6 and J is TRBJ1-6; TCRdb's D gene call, TRBD1, goes unchecked for lack of DNA. Germline loops: CDR1 SGHVS, CDR2 FNYEAQ. The length of the CDR3 is 15 residues. The CDR3 loop is CASSQLDTGNSPLHF.

The J gene is TRBJ1-1, the V gene TRBV6-6. The CDR3 consists of 13 residues. Germline lookup yields CDR1 MNHNY and CDR2 SVGAGI (reference sequence). The chain's CDR3 is CASLGWGRTEAFF.

The rearrangement links TRBV30 to TRBJ1-2; no DNA is available, so the TRBD1 call from TCRdb remains unchecked. The CDR3 runs to 13 residues. Looked up from germline, CDR1 is GTSNPN and CDR2 is SVGIG (reference sequence). The CDR3 sequence is CAWSSLSEGGYTF. Using reference TRBV30 and TRBJ1-2 for the parts outside the CDR3, the full variable domain is SQTIHQWPATLVQPVGSPLSLECTVEGTSNPNLYWYRQAAGRGLQLLFYSVGIGQISSEVPQNLSASRPQDRQFILSSKKLLLSDSGFYLCAWSSLSEGGYTFGSGTRLTVV.

The chain joins TRBV12-3 or TRBV12-4 to TRBJ2-5; TCRdb names TRBD1, which stays unverified in the absence of DNA. The CDR3 covers 15 residues. CDR3 residues: CASSPPGQGIETQYF.

The rearrangement uses TRBV19 and TRBJ2-3; TCRdb returns TRBD1, unconfirmable since there is no DNA. The CDR3 spans 14 residues. The V gene's germline CDR1 is LNHDA and CDR2 SQIVND (reference sequence). CDR3: CASSIGAASDTQYF.